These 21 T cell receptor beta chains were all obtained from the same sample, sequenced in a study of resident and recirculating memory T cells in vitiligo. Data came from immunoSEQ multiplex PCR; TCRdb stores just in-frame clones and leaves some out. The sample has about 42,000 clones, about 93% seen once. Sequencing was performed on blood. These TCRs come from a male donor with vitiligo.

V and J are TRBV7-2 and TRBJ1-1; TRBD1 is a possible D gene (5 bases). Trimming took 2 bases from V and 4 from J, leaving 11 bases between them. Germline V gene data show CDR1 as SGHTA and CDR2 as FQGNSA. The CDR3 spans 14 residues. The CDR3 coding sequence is TGTGCCAGCAGCTTAAAATGGGACTCCACTGAAGCTTTCTTT. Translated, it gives CASSLKWDSTEAFF.

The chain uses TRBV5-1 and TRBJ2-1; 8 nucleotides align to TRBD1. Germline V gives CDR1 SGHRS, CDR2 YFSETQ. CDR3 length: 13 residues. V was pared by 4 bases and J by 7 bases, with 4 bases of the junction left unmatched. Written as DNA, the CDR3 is TGCGCCAGCAGCAAGTGGACAGGGAATGAGCAGTTCTTC. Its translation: CASSKWTGNEQFF.

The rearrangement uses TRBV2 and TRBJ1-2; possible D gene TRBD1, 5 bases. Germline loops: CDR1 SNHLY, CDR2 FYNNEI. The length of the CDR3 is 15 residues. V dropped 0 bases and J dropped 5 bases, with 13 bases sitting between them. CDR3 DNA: TGTGCCAGCAGTGAAGCGCAAGGGGTCGGGTATGGCTACACCTTC. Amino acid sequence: CASSEAQGVGYGYTF.

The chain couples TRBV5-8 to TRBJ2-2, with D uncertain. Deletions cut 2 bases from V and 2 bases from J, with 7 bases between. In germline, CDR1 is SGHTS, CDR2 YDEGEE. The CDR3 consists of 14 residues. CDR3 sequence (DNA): TGTGCCAGCAGCTTACAGCTAAACACCGGGGAGCTGTTTTTT. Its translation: CASSLQLNTGELFF.

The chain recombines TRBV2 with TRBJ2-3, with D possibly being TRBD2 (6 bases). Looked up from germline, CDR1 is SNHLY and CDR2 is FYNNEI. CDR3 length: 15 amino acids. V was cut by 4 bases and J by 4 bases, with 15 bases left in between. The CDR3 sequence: CASSGTIDESDTQYF. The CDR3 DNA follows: TGTGCCAGCAGTGGGACTATAGATGAGTCAGATACGCAGTATTTT.

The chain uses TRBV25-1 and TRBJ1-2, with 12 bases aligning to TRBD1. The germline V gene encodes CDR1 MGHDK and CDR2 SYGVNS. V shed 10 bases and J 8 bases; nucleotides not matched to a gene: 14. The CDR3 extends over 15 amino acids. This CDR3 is CATTDPGQGAGGYTF. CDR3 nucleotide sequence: TGTGCCACCACCGATCCGGGACAGGGGGCGGGGGGCTACACCTTC.

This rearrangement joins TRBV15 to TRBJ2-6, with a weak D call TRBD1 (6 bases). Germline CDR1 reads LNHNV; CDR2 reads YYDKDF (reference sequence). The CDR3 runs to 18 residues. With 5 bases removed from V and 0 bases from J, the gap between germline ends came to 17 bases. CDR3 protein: CATSAARQASSGANVLTF. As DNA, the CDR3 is TGTGCCACCAGCGCGGCGCGACAGGCTAGCTCTGGGGCCAACGTCCTGACTTTC.

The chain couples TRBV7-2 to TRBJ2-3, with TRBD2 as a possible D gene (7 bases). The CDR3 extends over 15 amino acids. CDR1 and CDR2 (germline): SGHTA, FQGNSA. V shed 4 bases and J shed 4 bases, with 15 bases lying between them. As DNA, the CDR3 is TGTGCCAGCAGCTCTTCTAGGGGGGGGGCAGATACGCAGTATTTT. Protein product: CASSSSRGGADTQYF. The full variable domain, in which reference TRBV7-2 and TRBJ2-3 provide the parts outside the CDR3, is GAGVSQSPSNKVTEKGKDVELRCDPISGHTALYWYRQSLGQGLEFLIYFQGNSAPDKSGLPSDRFSAERTGGSVSTLTIQRTQQEDSAVYLCASSSSRGGADTQYFGPGTRLTVL.

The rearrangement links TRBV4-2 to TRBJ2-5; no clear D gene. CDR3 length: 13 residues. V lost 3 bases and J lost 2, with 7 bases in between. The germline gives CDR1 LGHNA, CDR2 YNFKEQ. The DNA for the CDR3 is TGTGCCAGCAGCCAGCGGCTACAAGAGACCCAGTACTTC. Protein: CASSQRLQETQYF.

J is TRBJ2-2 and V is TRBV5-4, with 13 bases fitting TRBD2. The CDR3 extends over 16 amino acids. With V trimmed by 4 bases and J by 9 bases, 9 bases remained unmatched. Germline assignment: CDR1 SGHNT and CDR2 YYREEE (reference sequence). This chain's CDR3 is CASSVSGLAGSWELFF. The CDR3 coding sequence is TGTGCCAGCAGCGTTTCGGGACTAGCGGGGTCCTGGGAGCTGTTTTTT.

The CDR3 loop reads CASSLEGAAGELFF. The CDR3 DNA is TGTGCCAGCAGCTTAGAAGGTGCGGCCGGGGAGCTGTTTTTT. The rearrangement uses TRBV11-3 and TRBJ2-2, with D unresolved. The CDR3 totals 14 residues. Per the germline V gene, CDR1 is SGHNT and CDR2 is YENEEA. Trimming took 0 bases from V and 6 from J, leaving 8 bases between them.

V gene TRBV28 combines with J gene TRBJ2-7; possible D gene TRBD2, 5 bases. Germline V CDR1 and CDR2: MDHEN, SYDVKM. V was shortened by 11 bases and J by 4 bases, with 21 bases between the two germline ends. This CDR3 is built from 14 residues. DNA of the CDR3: TGTGCCCCAACGGGAAGCGGTCCTGGTTACGAGCAGTACTTC. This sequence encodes CAPTGSGPGYEQYF.

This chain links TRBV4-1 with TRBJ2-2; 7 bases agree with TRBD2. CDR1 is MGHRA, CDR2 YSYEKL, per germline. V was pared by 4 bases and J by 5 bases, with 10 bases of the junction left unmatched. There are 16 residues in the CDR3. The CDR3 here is CASSLPRGGGTGELFF. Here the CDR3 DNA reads TGCGCCAGCAGCCTTCCACGTGGCGGGGGAACCGGGGAGCTGTTTTTT.

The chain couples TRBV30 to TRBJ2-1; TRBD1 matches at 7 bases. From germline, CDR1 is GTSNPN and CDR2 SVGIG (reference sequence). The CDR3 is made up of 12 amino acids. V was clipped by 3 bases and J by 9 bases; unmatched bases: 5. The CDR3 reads CAWRTGSGEQFF. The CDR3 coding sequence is TGTGCCTGGAGGACAGGGTCGGGTGAGCAGTTCTTC.

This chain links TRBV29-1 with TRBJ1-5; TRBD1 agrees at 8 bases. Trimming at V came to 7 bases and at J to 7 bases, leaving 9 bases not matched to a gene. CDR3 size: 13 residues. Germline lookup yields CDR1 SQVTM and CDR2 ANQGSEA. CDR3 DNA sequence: TGCAGCGCTGGGGACAGGATCGGCCAGCCCCAGCATTTT. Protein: CSAGDRIGQPQHF.

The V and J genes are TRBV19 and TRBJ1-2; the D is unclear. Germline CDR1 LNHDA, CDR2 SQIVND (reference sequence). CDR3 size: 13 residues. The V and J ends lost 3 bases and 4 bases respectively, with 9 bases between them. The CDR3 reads CASSINSLYGYTF. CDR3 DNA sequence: TGTGCCAGTAGTATCAACAGTCTCTATGGCTACACCTTC. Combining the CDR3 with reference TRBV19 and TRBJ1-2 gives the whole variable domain DGGITQSPKYLFRKEGQNVTLSCEQNLNHDAMYWYRQDPGQGLRLIYYSQIVNDFQKGDIAEGYSVSREKKESFPLTVTSAQKNPTAFYLCASSINSLYGYTFGSGTRLTVV.

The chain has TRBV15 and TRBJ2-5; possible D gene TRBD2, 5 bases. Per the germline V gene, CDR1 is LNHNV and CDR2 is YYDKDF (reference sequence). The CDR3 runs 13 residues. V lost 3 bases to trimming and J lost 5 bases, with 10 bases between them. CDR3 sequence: CATSSRGLETQYF. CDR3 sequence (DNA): TGTGCCACCAGCAGTCGGGGTCTGGAGACCCAGTACTTC. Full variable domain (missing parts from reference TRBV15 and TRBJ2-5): DAMVIQNPRYQVTQFGKPVTLSCSQTLNHNVMYWYQQKSSQAPKLLFHYYDKDFNNEADTPDNFQSRRPNTSFCFLDIRSPGLGDTAMYLCATSSRGLETQYFGPGTRLLVL.

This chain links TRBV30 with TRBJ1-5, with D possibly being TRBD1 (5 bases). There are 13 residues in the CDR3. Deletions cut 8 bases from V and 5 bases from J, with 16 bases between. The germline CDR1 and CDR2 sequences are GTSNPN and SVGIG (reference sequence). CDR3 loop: CALGAREDQPQHF. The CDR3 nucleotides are TGTGCCCTAGGCGCCAGGGAAGATCAGCCCCAGCATTTT.

This chain's CDR3 is CASSTSGGAYNEQFF. In DNA, the CDR3 is TGTGCCAGCAGTACTAGCGGGGGGGCCTACAATGAGCAGTTCTTC. This rearrangement joins TRBV6-4 to TRBJ2-1; 13 nucleotides match TRBD2. Losses at the gene ends were 5 bases for V and 2 bases for J; bases not matched to a gene: 0. CDR1 and CDR2 from the germline V gene are MRHNA and SNTAGT. The CDR3 runs to 15 residues.

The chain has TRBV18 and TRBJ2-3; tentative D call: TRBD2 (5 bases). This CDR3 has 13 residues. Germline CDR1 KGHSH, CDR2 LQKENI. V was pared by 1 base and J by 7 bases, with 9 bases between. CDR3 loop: CASSPLATYTQYF. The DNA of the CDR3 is TGTGCCAGCTCACCACTAGCGACCTATACGCAGTATTTT.

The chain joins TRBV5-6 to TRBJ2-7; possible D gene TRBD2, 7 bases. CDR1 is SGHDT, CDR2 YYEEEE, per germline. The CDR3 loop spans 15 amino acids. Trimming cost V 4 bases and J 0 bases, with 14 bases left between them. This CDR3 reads CASSPRGGVSYEQYF. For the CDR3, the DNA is TGTGCCAGCAGCCCACGCGGGGGCGTCTCCTACGAGCAGTACTTC. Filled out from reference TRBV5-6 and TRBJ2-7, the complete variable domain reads DAGVTQSPTHLIKTRGQQVTLRCSPKSGHDTVSWYQQALGQGPQFIFQYYEEEERQRGNFPDRFSGHQFPNYSSELNVNALLLGDSALYLCASSPRGGVSYEQYFGPGTRLTVT.